This TCR beta chain was obtained from a study of T-cell memory formation after mild COVID-19. Study-wide context: There were largely donor-specific TCR clusters.

Points from the study as a whole: Nothing showed for sure that second-wave clones peaking on day 37 were SARS-CoV-2 specific.

With regard to this clonotype: Its specificity is not known.

TCR alpha and TCR beta cDNA libraries with sample barcodes and UMIs came from 5'RACE using constant-segment primers. TCRdb ran MiXCR on the 5' RACE reads and lists one entry per CDR3 protein. The sample contains 150,000 to 200,000 distinct CDR3 sequences, roughly 30% of which appear only once. The sample comprised PBMCs or a T cell subset sorted from them (not recorded which). The receptor was isolated from an adult woman who had mild COVID-19 (a few samples of this study predate the infection). Cell type and time point are not known.

CDR3 bases: TGCGCCAGCAGCTTGGTGGCATTGAACACTGAAGCTTTCTTT. Protein sequence: CASSLVALNTEAFF. The chain uses TRBV5-1 and TRBJ1-1; D is unresolved. Trimming took 0 bases from V and 0 from J, leaving 6 bases between them. The CDR3 is 14 residues long. CDR1 SGHRS and CDR2 YFSETQ come from the germline V gene.